The T cell receptor beta chain under discussion was sequenced for a study of beta chain features in type 1 diabetes. Study observations and caveats: Type 1 diabetes patients had VDJ junctions that carried fewer insertions and more deletions.

Notes on this clone: What it recognizes is unknown.

Cell sorting via CD45RO/CCR7/CD25/CD127/CD95/CD27 was performed to obtain CD4+ naive, central memory, regulatory and stem cell-like memory cells. Expressed TCRB transcripts got sequenced, as all isolated RNA was reverse transcribed. The assay was immunoSEQ multiplex PCR, and TCRdb's table has in-frame clones only and misses some. The data show about 360,000 clones, roughly 12% seen once. The CDR3 covers 16 residues. Germline values: CDR1 SGHTA, CDR2 FQGNSA. The V and J ends lost 5 bases and 9 bases respectively, with 20 bases between them. The sample was naive CD4+ T cells from blood. The TCR sequence derives from a man aged 18 to 35 in good health. The chain combines TRBV7-2 with TRBJ1-6; weak D call: TRBD1 (6 bases). DNA for the CDR3: TGTGCCAGCAGCCAACAGGGAGGGCGCCTAGGTTCACCCCTCCACTTT. It is translated as CASSQQGGRLGSPLHF. The complete variable domain, with remaining parts taken from reference TRBV7-2 and TRBJ1-6, reads GAGVSQSPSNKVTEKGKDVELRCDPISGHTALYWYRQSLGQGLEFLIYFQGNSAPDKSGLPSDRFSAERTGGSVSTLTIQRTQQEDSAVYLCASSQQGGRLGSPLHFGNGTRLTVT.